Listed below are T cell receptor beta chains from one sample, sequenced in a study of blood T cell repertoires in COVID-19. Some clones are missing from TCRdb's copy, which holds only in-frame ones; the method was immunoSEQ multiplex PCR. The sample contains hundreds of thousands of clones, 80% to 90% of which appear only once. The sample comprised peripheral blood. All receptors derive from a woman in her sixties or seventies with COVID-19, enrolled during active disease. Each CDR3 is given with its conserved first and last residue. The order of the fields is J gene, V gene, CDR3 protein.

TRBJ2-7	TRBV7-2	CASSRQGPSYEQYF
TRBJ1-6	TRBV3-1/TRBV3-2	CASSQGQGRGSPLHF
TRBJ1-1	TRBV6-6	CASSFSLTGNTEAFF
TRBJ1-4	TRBV7-9	CASSLRDRPKLFF
TRBJ1-1	TRBV7-6	CASSLTRVEAFF
TRBJ2-1	TRBV5-5	CASSPPDNPYNEQFF
TRBJ2-7	TRBV7-9	CASSLEREIVYEQYF
TRBJ1-5	TRBV28	CASSSGYSNQPQHF
TRBJ2-7	TRBV6-1	CASSEAGAPYEQYF
TRBJ2-7	TRBV30	CAWREGYEQYF
TRBJ1-2	TRBV7-3	CASSPPPGGRGYTF
TRBJ1-3	TRBV29-1	CSGRWEPGNTIYF
TRBJ2-2	TRBV9	CASSADQYTSVRTGELFF
TRBJ1-1	TRBV5-5	CATQPLLGGGGTEAFF
TRBJ1-2	TRBV29-1	CSVARADYGYTF
TRBJ1-1	TRBV5-6	CASSLVRTEAFF
TRBJ1-4	TRBV6-6	CASTQGQGFNEKLFF
TRBJ2-1	TRBV2	CASSPTGNEQFF
TRBJ2-1	TRBV2	CASVIDGGSSYNEQFF
TRBJ2-7	TRBV27	CASSLGTAGGYEQYF
TRBJ1-2	TRBV29-1	CSTWTAPNYGYTF